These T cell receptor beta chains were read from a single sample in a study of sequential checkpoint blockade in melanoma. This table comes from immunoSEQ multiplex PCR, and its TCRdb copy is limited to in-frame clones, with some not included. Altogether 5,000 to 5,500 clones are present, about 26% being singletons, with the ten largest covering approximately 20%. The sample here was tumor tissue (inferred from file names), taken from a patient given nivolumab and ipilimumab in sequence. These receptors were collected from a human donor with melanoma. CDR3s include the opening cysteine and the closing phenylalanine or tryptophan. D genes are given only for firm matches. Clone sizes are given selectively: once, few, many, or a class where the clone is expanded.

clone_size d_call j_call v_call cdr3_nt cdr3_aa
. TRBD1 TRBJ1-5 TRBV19 TGTGCCAGTAGTATATCGACAGGGTTTCAGCCCCAGCATTTT CASSISTGFQPQHF
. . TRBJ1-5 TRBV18 TGTGCCAGCTCACCTCGGTACTCCAATCAGCCCCAGCATTTT CASSPRYSNQPQHF
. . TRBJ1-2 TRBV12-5 TGTGCTAGTGGTCCGGACGGTCCCCTATATGGCTACACCTTC CASGPDGPLYGYTF
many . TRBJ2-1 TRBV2 TGTGCCACTACCCAACTCCCGGGCAATGAGCAGTTCTTC CATTQLPGNEQFF
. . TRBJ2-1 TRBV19 TGTGCCAGTAGTCCAACAACGGGACTCCCTTACAATGAGCAGTTCTTC CASSPTTGLPYNEQFF
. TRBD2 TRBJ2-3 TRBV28 TGTGCCAGCATCAGGAGGGCAAGCGGGACTGATACGCAGTATTTT CASIRRASGTDTQYF
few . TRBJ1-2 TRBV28 TGTGCCAGCAGGAACCTGGGGGGAGATGGCTACACCTTC CASRNLGGDGYTF
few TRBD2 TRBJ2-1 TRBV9 TGTGCCAGCAGCGTAGGGCTAGCGGGAGTTTGGTATGAGCAGTTCTTC CASSVGLAGVWYEQFF
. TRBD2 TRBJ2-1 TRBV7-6 TGTGCCAGCAGCTTAGGGGGAGGCGGGAGAACCTACAATGAGCAGTTCTTC CASSLGGGGRTYNEQFF
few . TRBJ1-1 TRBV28 TGTGCCAGCGAGACACAGGGTGATATGAACACTGAAGCTTTCTTT CASETQGDMNTEAFF
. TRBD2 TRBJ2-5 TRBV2 TGTGCCAGGGGGACTAGCGGGCAGACCCAGTACTTC CARGTSGQTQYF
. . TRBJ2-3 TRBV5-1 TGCGCCAGCAGCTTGGCCGACTCCGGGGATACGCAGTATTTT CASSLADSGDTQYF
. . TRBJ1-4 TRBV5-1 TGCGCCAGCAGCTTGGTGGGGGACGGAGAAAAACTGTTTTTT CASSLVGDGEKLFF
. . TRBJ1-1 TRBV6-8 TGTGCCATCACCCTACAGGTGAACACTGAAGCTTTCTTT CAITLQVNTEAFF
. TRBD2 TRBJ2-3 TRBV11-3 TGTGCCAGCAGCTTCACCGGGACTAGCGGCACAGATACGCAGTATTTT CASSFTGTSGTDTQYF
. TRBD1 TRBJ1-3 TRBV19 TGTGCCAGTAGTGCACAGGGGGCGCGGGCTGGAAACACCATATATTTT CASSAQGARAGNTIYF
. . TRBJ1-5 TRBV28 TGTGCCAGCGGTGGGGCAAACCCCCTTTATCAGCCCCAGCATTTT CASGGANPLYQPQHF
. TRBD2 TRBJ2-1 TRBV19 TGTGCCAGTAGTCCAAGACTAGCGGGACCGAGCTCCTACAATGAGCAGTTCTTC CASSPRLAGPSSYNEQFF
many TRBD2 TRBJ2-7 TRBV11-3 TGTGCCAGCAGCTTAAGCGGGAGCTCCTACGAGCAGTACTTC CASSLSGSSYEQYF
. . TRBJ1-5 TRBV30 TGTGCCTGGAGTGGTGGACTTAATCAGCCCCAGCATTTT CAWSGGLNQPQHF
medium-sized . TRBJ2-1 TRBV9 TGTGCCAGCAGCCCCCGGCCATCATCCTACAATGAGCAGTTCTTC CASSPRPSSYNEQFF
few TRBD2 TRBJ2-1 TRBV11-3 TGTGCCAGCAGCTTAGTTCCCAGCGGGGGGTACAATGAGCAGTTCTTC CASSLVPSGGYNEQFF
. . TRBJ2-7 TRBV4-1 TGCGCCAGCAGCCATGCGGACGAAGCCTACGAGCAGTACTTC CASSHADEAYEQYF
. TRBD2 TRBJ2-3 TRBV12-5 TGTGCTAGTGGTTTCAGCGGGAGGGGCACAGATACGCAGTATTTT CASGFSGRGTDTQYF
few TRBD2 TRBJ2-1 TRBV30 TGTGCCTGGAGTGGGAGGGCTAGCGGGAGGAGGCCCCACAATGAGCAGTTCTTC CAWSGRASGRRPHNEQFF
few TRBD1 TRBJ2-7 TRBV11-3 TGTGCCAGCAGCTTGGACAGGAGCTCCTACGAGCAGTACTTC CASSLDRSSYEQYF
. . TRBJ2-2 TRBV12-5 TGTGCTAGTGGTTCTGGGTCTGACACCGGGGAGCTGTTTTTT CASGSGSDTGELFF
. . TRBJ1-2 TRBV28 TGTGCCAGCAGTGGGACGGTTGAGGGGAACTATGGCTACACCTTC CASSGTVEGNYGYTF
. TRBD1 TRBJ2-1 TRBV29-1 TGCAGCGCTCTGGGACAGGGTTCCTACAATGAGCAGTTCTTC CSALGQGSYNEQFF
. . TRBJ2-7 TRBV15 TGTGCCACCAGCAGCCGCGACAGCCTTACCTACGAGCAGTACTTC CATSSRDSLTYEQYF
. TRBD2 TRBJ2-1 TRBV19 TGTGCCAGTAGTGCGGGGACTAGCGGGAGGGGTGAGCAGTTCTTC CASSAGTSGRGEQFF
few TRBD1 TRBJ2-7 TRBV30 TGTGCCTGGAGTGCGTTATTCGGGACAGGATCCTACGAGCAGTACTTC CAWSALFGTGSYEQYF
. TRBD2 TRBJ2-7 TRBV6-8 TGTGCCAGCAGTGGGCGACTAGCGGGAGCGTACGAGCAGTACTTC CASSGRLAGAYEQYF
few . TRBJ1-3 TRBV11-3 TGTGCCAGCAGCCAAGGGATCAGAGGCTCTGGAAACACCATATATTTT CASSQGIRGSGNTIYF
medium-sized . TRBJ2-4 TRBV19 TGTGCCAGTATTGGGGCTCAAAACATTCAGTACTTC CASIGAQNIQYF
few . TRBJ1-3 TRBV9 TGTGCCAGCAGCGCCGCCCAAGCAGGAAACACCATATATTTT CASSAAQAGNTIYF
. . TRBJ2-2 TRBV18 TGTGCCAGCTCAGCCTTCGATGGCCCCGGGGAGCTGTTTTTT CASSAFDGPGELFF
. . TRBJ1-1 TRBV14 TGTGCCAGCAGCCAAGTGTGGCATCTCCCTACCTACACTGAAGCTTTCTTT CASSQVWHLPTYTEAFF
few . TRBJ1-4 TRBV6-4 TGTGCCAGCTTTACCGGGGAAAAACTGTTTTTT CASFTGEKLFF
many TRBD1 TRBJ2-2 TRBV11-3 TGTGCCAGCAGCTTGAGGGGACAGGGGTTCGCGAACACCGGGGAGCTGTTTTTT CASSLRGQGFANTGELFF
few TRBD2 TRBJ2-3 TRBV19 TGTGCCAGTATCAAGCGGGAGGGAGATACGCAGTATTTT CASIKREGDTQYF
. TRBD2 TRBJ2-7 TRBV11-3 TGTGCCAGCAGCCAAGGACCCTCCGGGAGGCGCGAGCAGTACTTC CASSQGPSGRREQYF
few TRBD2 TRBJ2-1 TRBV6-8 TGTGCCAGCAGTTATACGGGACTAGGGAACAATGAGCAGTTCTTC CASSYTGLGNNEQFF
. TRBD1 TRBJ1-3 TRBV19 TGTGCCTCAATAACAGGGGATGCTGGAAACACCATATATTTT CASITGDAGNTIYF
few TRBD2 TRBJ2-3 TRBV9 TGTGCCAGCAGCACAAGCGGGAGGGGAGCAGATACGCAGTATTTT CASSTSGRGADTQYF
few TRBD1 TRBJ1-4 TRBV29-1 TGCAGCGTTCCCGGGACAGCTAATGAAAAACTGTTTTTT CSVPGTANEKLFF
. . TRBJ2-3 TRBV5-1 TGCGCCAGCAGCTTGGTTTCTTCGGCAGATACGCAGTATTTT CASSLVSSADTQYF
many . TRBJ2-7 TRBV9 TGTGCCAGCAGCGTAGCAGGGGCATCAAGCGAGCAGTACTTC CASSVAGASSEQYF
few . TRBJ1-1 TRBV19 TGTGCCAGTAGTATAAGAAGTCAGATATTTGAAGCTTTCTTT CASSIRSQIFEAFF
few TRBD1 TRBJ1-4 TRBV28 TGTGCCAGCAGTTTGATGGGACAGGGAACTAATGAAAAACTGTTTTTT CASSLMGQGTNEKLFF
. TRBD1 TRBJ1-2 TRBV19 TGTGCCAGTAGTATAGATCGGGACAGGCGACTCCTTATTGCTGGCTACACCTTC CASSIDRDRRLLIAGYTF
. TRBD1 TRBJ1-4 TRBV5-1 TGCGCCAGCAGCTCCCTGGTGGGACAGGGCGGTGAAAAACTGTTTTTT CASSSLVGQGGEKLFF
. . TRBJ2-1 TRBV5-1 TGCGCCAGCAGCTTGGTCAGGGGCGCAACCTACAATGAGCAGTTCTTC CASSLVRGATYNEQFF
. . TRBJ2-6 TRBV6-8 TGTGCCAGCAGCCCCCAGGGGATGATTTTCTCTGGGGCCAACGTCCTGACTTTC CASSPQGMIFSGANVLTF
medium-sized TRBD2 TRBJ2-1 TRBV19 TGTGCCAGTAGTATCTCCCCTAGCGGAAGACACTACAATGAGCAGTTCTTC CASSISPSGRHYNEQFF
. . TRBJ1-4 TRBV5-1 TGCGCCAGCACCCTAGGTCGGGCGACTAATGAAAAACTGTTTTTT CASTLGRATNEKLFF
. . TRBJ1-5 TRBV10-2 TGCGCCAGCTCCCAGGGGATCAATCAGCCCCAGCATTTT CASSQGINQPQHF